This entry concerns a single T cell receptor (beta chain). Noted treatment: 15 to 20 received Ad26.COV2.S at low or high dose, single or two shots; 5 received placebo; per-sample allocation not given. On day 63 after the first injection, vaccine and placebo recipients gave samples. TCRdb's table, derived via immunoSEQ multiplex PCR, lists solely in-frame clones and lacks some. The sample has 300,000 to 350,000 clones; 85% are singletons. These data originate in a study of Ad26.COV2.S vaccination and SARS-CoV-2 variants. Whole-study context: Trial arm assignment for the donor was COV1001 Ad26.COV2.S.

Germline-derived CDR1 and CDR2 are SNHLY and FYNNEI. This CDR3 has 18 residues. Trimming at V came to 6 bases and at J to 5 bases, leaving 16 bases not matched to a gene. The gene calls are TRBV2 and TRBJ2-3, with 11 bases identical to TRBD2. The sequencing used peripheral blood, collected in a trial of Ad26.COV2.S vaccine versus placebo. This sequence was found in a person between 18 and 65 years old who received the Ad26.COV2.S COVID-19 vaccine or a placebo. The CDR3 coding sequence is TGTGCCAGCAGCCCCTGGGCCCAACTAGCGGGGGTTCGAGATACGCAGTATTTT. The encoded protein is CASSPWAQLAGVRDTQYF.